This is a list of T cell receptor beta chains from one sample in a study of T cell responses to AZD1222 COVID-19 vaccine. The protocol was immunoSEQ multiplex PCR, while the TCRdb copy is restricted to in-frame clones and leaves out a portion. The sample has 96,000 or so clones; 89% are singletons. Source: peripheral blood, taken on day 0 of AZD1222 vaccination. The source is an adult in good health. CDR3s include the opening cysteine and the closing phenylalanine or tryptophan.

J: TRBJ2-3
V: TRBV19
length: 17
CDR3: CASSSAGLADARDTQYF

J: TRBJ1-2
V: TRBV2
length: 11
CDR3: CASSKGEGYTF

J: TRBJ1-2
V: TRBV5-1
length: 14
CDR3: CASSQGQGADGYTF

J: TRBJ2-2
V: TRBV7-2
length: 15
CDR3: CASSLERGGTGELFF

J: TRBJ1-5
V: TRBV29-1
length: 13
CDR3: CSVGGQNNQPQHF

J: TRBJ1-3
V: TRBV3-1/TRBV3-2
length: 13
CDR3: CASSQPPGNTIYF

J: TRBJ2-5
V: TRBV28
length: 18
CDR3: CASSPPGLAGARGETQYF

J: TRBJ1-4
V: TRBV23-1
length: 21
CDR3: CASSHIGDNRQGAPSNEKLFF

J: TRBJ1-3
V: TRBV27
length: 16
CDR3: CASSLQRPGSGNTIYF

J: TRBJ2-1
V: TRBV6-5
length: 14
CDR3: CASSYPGAGNEQFF

J: TRBJ2-1
V: TRBV11-1
length: 16
CDR3: CASSPGGASSYNEQFF

J: TRBJ1-2
V: TRBV4-3
length: 14
CDR3: CASSPDRTLYGYTF

J: TRBJ1-5
V: TRBV6-5
length: 13
CDR3: CASSRQGVQPQHF

J: TRBJ2-1
V: TRBV6-5
length: 11
CDR3: CASSQQGKEFF

J: TRBJ2-1
V: TRBV21-1
length: 17
CDR3: CASSKFRVGMQGREQFF

J: TRBJ1-2
V: TRBV10-3
length: 15
CDR3: CAIRDGTGGLYGYTF

J: TRBJ1-1
V: TRBV2
length: 16
CDR3: CASSEGAVDWSTEAFF

J: TRBJ1-2
V: TRBV3-1/TRBV3-2
length: 16
CDR3: CASSHAGTGANYGYTF

J: TRBJ1-6
V: TRBV30
length: 15
CDR3: CAWSRQGAENSPLHF

J: TRBJ2-7
V: TRBV3-1/TRBV3-2
length: 18
CDR3: CASSPSPPGRRRDYEQYF

J: TRBJ2-2
V: TRBV4-2
length: 12
CDR3: CASSQGSGELFF

J: TRBJ2-1
V: TRBV10-2
length: 12
CDR3: CASRQFSNEQFF

J: TRBJ2-3
V: TRBV5-8
length: 15
CDR3: CASSLPGLATDTQYF

J: TRBJ2-7
V: TRBV4-1
length: 14
CDR3: CASSRQTNSYEQYF

J: TRBJ1-2
V: TRBV24-1
length: 14
CDR3: CATSDTDRVFGYTF

J: TRBJ1-1
V: TRBV7-3
length: 14
CDR3: CASSLIGGNTEAFF

J: TRBJ2-7
V: TRBV10-3
length: 15
CDR3: CAINGGQGASYEQYF

J: TRBJ2-7
V: TRBV3-1/TRBV3-2
length: 16
CDR3: CASSHRGTGASYEQYF

J: TRBJ2-7
V: TRBV5-4
length: 12
CDR3: CASSRQGAEQYF

J: TRBJ2-4
V: TRBV3-1/TRBV3-2
length: 18
CDR3: CASSQYNRGFQVGNIQYF

J: TRBJ1-2
V: TRBV6-2/TRBV6-3
length: 12
CDR3: CASSHGRYGYTF

J: TRBJ2-1
V: TRBV13
length: 16
CDR3: CASSPAGLAGGFEQFF

J: TRBJ1-2
V: TRBV30
length: 13
CDR3: CAWSEQANYGYTF

J: TRBJ1-1
V: TRBV5-6
length: 13
CDR3: CASSFPGVSEAFF

J: TRBJ2-7
V: TRBV7-9
length: 15
CDR3: CASSLLQGGPYEQYF

J: TRBJ2-1
V: TRBV11-3
length: 14
CDR3: CASSRSGTNNEQFF

J: TRBJ2-1
V: TRBV4-1
length: 15
CDR3: CASSPDDSGRNEQFF

J: TRBJ2-5
V: TRBV11-2
length: 18
CDR3: CASSLDLTSGGRQETQYF

J: TRBJ2-5
V: TRBV2
length: 16
CDR3: CASTITVSGAGETQYF

J: TRBJ1-3
V: TRBV29-1
length: 16
CDR3: CSVEDSKALGYDTIYF

J: TRBJ2-6
V: TRBV7-3
length: 16
CDR3: CASRIGQPSGANVLTF

J: TRBJ1-1
V: TRBV6-6
length: 15
CDR3: CASTLDLRLNTEAFF

J: TRBJ1-2
V: TRBV25-1
length: 14
CDR3: CASSAGVQVYGYTF

J: TRBJ2-7
V: TRBV2
length: 13
CDR3: CASSEGTAYEQYF

J: TRBJ2-3
V: TRBV5-1
length: 15
CDR3: CASSLRGSGTDTQYF

J: TRBJ1-5
V: TRBV7-9
length: 15
CDR3: CASSQGTGGFQPQHF

J: TRBJ1-2
V: TRBV10-2
length: 14
CDR3: CASSDGRAGRGYTF

J: TRBJ1-5
V: TRBV5-5
length: 15
CDR3: CASSFAGDSNQPQHF

J: TRBJ1-6
V: TRBV2
length: 15
CDR3: CASSSTTVGNSPLHF

J: TRBJ2-2
V: TRBV12-3/TRBV12-4
length: 13
CDR3: CASSLANTGELFF

J: TRBJ2-1
V: TRBV5-8
length: 15
CDR3: CASSTGTSGLNEQFF

J: TRBJ1-6
V: TRBV14
length: 15
CDR3: CASSHGQGAYSPLHF

J: TRBJ1-4
V: TRBV5-1
length: 13
CDR3: CASSLGANEKLFF

J: TRBJ1-5
V: TRBV6-6
length: 15
CDR3: CASSRGGESNQPQHF

J: TRBJ2-5
V: TRBV19
length: 14
CDR3: CATEGQDGSETQYF

J: TRBJ2-1
V: TRBV29-1
length: 10
CDR3: CSVVEDSRLF

J: TRBJ2-3
V: TRBV9
length: 16
CDR3: CASSVGGSTSTDTQYF